Following are 3 T cell receptor beta chains from one sample sequenced in a study of blood T cell repertoires in COVID-19. Measured with immunoSEQ multiplex PCR; TCRdb has only the in-frame clones, and not every one. The sample includes roughly 200,000 clones, just under 90% of them seen just once. Sequencing input: PBMCs or T cells enriched from blood (not recorded which). The receptors stem from a man aged 30 to 39 who had recovered from COVID-19.

The J gene is TRBJ2-1, the V gene TRBV11-3; 11 nucleotides agree with TRBD1. Germline trimming cut 3 bases from V and 4 bases from J; bases unmatched to any gene: 8. CDR1 and CDR2 (germline): SGHNT, YENEEA. The CDR3 extends over 17 amino acids. The CDR3 coding sequence is TGTGCCAGCAGCTTCAGGCGGGGACAGGGGGGTTACAATGAGCAGTTCTTC. Translating it yields CASSFRRGQGGYNEQFF. The variable domain in full, with the rest retrieved from reference TRBV11-3 and TRBJ2-1, is EAGVVQSPRYKIIEKKQPVAFWCNPISGHNTLYWYLQNLGQGPELLIRYENEEAVDDSQLPKDRFSAERLKGVDSTLKIQPAELGDSAVYLCASSFRRGQGGYNEQFFGPGTRLTVL.

V is TRBV6-2 or TRBV6-3 and J is TRBJ1-2; 7 positions match TRBD1. With 5 bases clipped from V and 4 bases from J, the junction kept 7 bases outside the gene matches. From germline, CDR1 is MNHEY and CDR2 SVGEGT. CDR3 length: 14 residues. CDR3 region: CASSTGDRFYGYTF. The DNA of the CDR3 is TGTGCCAGCAGTACGGGGGACAGATTCTATGGCTACACCTTC.

The chain couples TRBV19 to TRBJ2-1; D remains unclear. The CDR3 covers 16 residues. Trimming took off 2 bases at V and 0 bases at J, with 11 bases between the two ends. Germline V gene data show CDR1 as LNHDA and CDR2 as SQIVND (reference sequence). Written as DNA, the CDR3 is TGTGCCAGTAGTATATGGCTCTCAAGCTCCTACAATGAGCAGTTCTTC. This gives the protein CASSIWLSSSYNEQFF.